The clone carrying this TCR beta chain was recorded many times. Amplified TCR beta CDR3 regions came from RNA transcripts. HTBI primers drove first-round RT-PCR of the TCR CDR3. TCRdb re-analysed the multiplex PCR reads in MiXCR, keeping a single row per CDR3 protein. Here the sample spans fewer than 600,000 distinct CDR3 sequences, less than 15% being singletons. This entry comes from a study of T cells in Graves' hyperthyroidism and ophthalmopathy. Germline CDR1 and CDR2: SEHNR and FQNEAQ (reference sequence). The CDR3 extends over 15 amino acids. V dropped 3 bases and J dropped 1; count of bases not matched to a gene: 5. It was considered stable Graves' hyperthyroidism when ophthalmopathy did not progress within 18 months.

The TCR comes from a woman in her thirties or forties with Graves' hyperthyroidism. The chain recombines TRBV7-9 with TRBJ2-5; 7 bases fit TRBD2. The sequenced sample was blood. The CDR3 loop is CASSLFAGAQETQYF. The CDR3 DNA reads TGTGCCAGCAGCTTGTTTGCGGGAGCCCAAGAGACCCAGTACTTC.